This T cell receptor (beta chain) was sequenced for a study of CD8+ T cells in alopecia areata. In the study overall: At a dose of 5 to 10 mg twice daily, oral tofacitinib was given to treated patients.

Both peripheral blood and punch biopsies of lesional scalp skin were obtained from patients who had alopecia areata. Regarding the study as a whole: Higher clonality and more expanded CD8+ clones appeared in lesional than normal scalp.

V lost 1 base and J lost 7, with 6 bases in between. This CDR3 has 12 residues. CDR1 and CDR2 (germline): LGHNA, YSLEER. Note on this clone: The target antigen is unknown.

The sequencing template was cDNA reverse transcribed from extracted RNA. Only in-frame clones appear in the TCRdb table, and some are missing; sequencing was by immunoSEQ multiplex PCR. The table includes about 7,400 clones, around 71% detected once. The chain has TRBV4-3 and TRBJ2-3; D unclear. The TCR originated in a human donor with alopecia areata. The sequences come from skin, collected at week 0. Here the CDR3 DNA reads TGCGCCAGCAGCCAAGTAGGGAATACGCAGTATTTT. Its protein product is CASSQVGNTQYF.